This T cell receptor beta chain is from a study of CD8 T cells in ankylosing spondylitis. Points from the study as a whole: CD8+ by phenotype, disease-linked clones were relatively rare in peripheral blood. Reportedly, disease-linked clones are significantly enriched in ankylosing spondylitis patients' matched synovial fluid.

V lost 5 bases, J lost 4 bases, and 15 bases lay in between. CDR3 length equals 14 residues. Germline values: CDR1 DFQATT, CDR2 SNEGSKA (reference sequence). This clonotype was counted at least ten times. Its antigen is unidentified. MiXCR, applied by TCRdb to the 5' RACE reads, yields one record per CDR3 protein. The sample holds some 140,000 distinct CDR3 sequences, approximately 7.4% seen once. This receptor was obtained from a female donor with ankylosing spondylitis or in good health (not recorded which). The gene calls are TRBV20-1 and TRBJ2-1; D is tentatively TRBD1 or TRBD2 (5 bases each). Specimen: blood, either unsorted or a sorted T cell fraction (not recorded which). CDR3 in DNA: TGCAGTGCTGTGGGGGTGACGAAGTACAATGAGCAGTTCTTC. It is translated as CSAVGVTKYNEQFF.